These T cell receptor beta chains were read from a single sample in a study of T cell responses to AZD1222 COVID-19 vaccine. Method: immunoSEQ multiplex PCR; TCRdb's copy keeps in-frame clones and lacks some. The repertoire holds 90,000 to 120,000 clones, with around 90% as singletons. The sample in question was peripheral blood, obtained on day 0 of AZD1222 vaccination. These receptors originate from an adult in good health. Each CDR3 is given with its conserved first and last residue. D genes are given only for firm matches. Part of the rows lack a size; the others show once, few, many or a class for expanded clones.

clone size,J gene,D gene,V gene,CDR3 DNA,CDR3 protein
.,TRBJ2-1,TRBD2,TRBV7-9,TGTGCCAGCAGCCTTCGGGGGGTCGACTACAATGAGCAGTTCTTC,CASSLRGVDYNEQFF
.,TRBJ2-7,.,TRBV9,TGTGCCAGCAGCAAAGGTGGGCCCTCGTCCGGGCCCGTCTACGAGCAGTACTTC,CASSKGGPSSGPVYEQYF
once,TRBJ1-5,TRBD1,TRBV28,TGTGCCAGCAGTTTGCTCGGACAGGGTTATTCCAATCAGCCCCAGCATTTT,CASSLLGQGYSNQPQHF
.,TRBJ1-5,.,TRBV28,TGTGCCAGCAGTTTAGGCGGCGGACATAGCAATCAGCCCCAGCATTTT,CASSLGGGHSNQPQHF
.,TRBJ2-1,TRBD2,TRBV6-4,TGTGCCAGCAGTGACAGCGGGGGGGCCAGTGAGCAGTTCTTC,CASSDSGGASEQFF
.,TRBJ1-2,.,TRBV12-3/TRBV12-4,TGTGCCAGCACCTCCAACGGACTGGGCAGCTACACCTTC,CASTSNGLGSYTF
.,TRBJ2-7,.,TRBV12-3/TRBV12-4,TGTGCCAGCAGCCTCTCCGTTACCGAGCAGTACTTC,CASSLSVTEQYF
.,TRBJ2-3,.,TRBV29-1,TGCAGCGTTGAACGGCAGCTCACAGATACGCAGTATTTT,CSVERQLTDTQYF
.,TRBJ1-1,.,TRBV27,TGTGCCAGCAGTTTTAGCAGGGCCAGTAACACTGAAGCTTTCTTT,CASSFSRASNTEAFF
.,TRBJ1-3,.,TRBV28,TGTGCCAGCAGTCCACCGGGAGGGGGCACCATATATTTT,CASSPPGGGTIYF
.,TRBJ2-3,.,TRBV4-3,TGCGCCAGCAGCCAAGTTAAGGGGGGTCTGGATACGCAGTATTTT,CASSQVKGGLDTQYF
once,TRBJ2-7,TRBD1,TRBV5-1,TGCGCCAGCAGCTTCAGGGGAGCAGGGGGCGAGCAGTACTTC,CASSFRGAGGEQYF
.,TRBJ1-5,.,TRBV12-3/TRBV12-4,TGTGCCAGCAGCCCAGTTGGGAATCAGCCCCAGCATTTT,CASSPVGNQPQHF
.,TRBJ2-2,TRBD2,TRBV2,TGTGCCAGCAATCTAGCGGCCGCCGGGGAGCTGTTTTTT,CASNLAAAGELFF
.,TRBJ1-2,.,TRBV28,TGTGCCAGCAGCTCGTGGAAGGGACCAGAAAAGATAAGCTACACCTTC,CASSSWKGPEKISYTF
.,TRBJ1-2,TRBD1,TRBV5-1,TGCGCCAGCAGTTCGGGACAGAACTATGGCTACACCTTC,CASSSGQNYGYTF
.,TRBJ1-1,TRBD1,TRBV7-2,TGTGCCAGCAGCCTAAGACAGGGAACTGAAGCTTTCTTT,CASSLRQGTEAFF
.,TRBJ1-1,.,TRBV19,TGTGCCAGTTCTACCCCGCTAAGCACTGAAGCTTTCTTT,CASSTPLSTEAFF
.,TRBJ2-1,TRBD2,TRBV20-1,TGCAGTGCTAGTAGCGGGAGTAGGAATGAGCAGTTCTTC,CSASSGSRNEQFF
.,TRBJ2-7,TRBD1,TRBV27,TGTGCCAGCAGTTTTCGGGACAGTGGCTACTACGAGCAGTACTTC,CASSFRDSGYYEQYF
.,TRBJ1-2,.,TRBV28,TGTGCCAGCAGTTTACTGAAGGGCTATGGCTACACCTTC,CASSLLKGYGYTF
.,TRBJ1-5,.,TRBV7-2,TGTGCCAGCAGCTTTGGTATTTCGAATAGCAATCAGCCCCAGCATTTT,CASSFGISNSNQPQHF
.,TRBJ1-6,TRBD1,TRBV10-2,TGCGCCACTACGGGACAGGGATATTCACCCCTCCACTTT,CATTGQGYSPLHF
.,TRBJ1-4,.,TRBV7-8,TGTGCCAGCAGCTCCCGGACTGGGTTGGATGAAAAACTGTTTTTT,CASSSRTGLDEKLFF
.,TRBJ2-2,.,TRBV20-1,TGCAGTGCTAGAGAAACCGGGGAGCTGTTTTTT,CSARETGELFF
once,TRBJ1-2,.,TRBV2,TGTGCCAGCAGTGACAGGAGACCCTACTATGGCTACACCTTC,CASSDRRPYYGYTF
.,TRBJ2-2,TRBD2,TRBV7-6,TGTGCCAGCAGCCCGGGACTAGCGGGAAGTGGCACCGGGGAGCTGTTTTTT,CASSPGLAGSGTGELFF
.,TRBJ2-5,TRBD2,TRBV11-2,TGTGCCAGCAGCCAAGCGGGGGGCGTGGAGACCCAGTACTTC,CASSQAGGVETQYF
.,TRBJ2-1,TRBD1,TRBV7-9,TGTGCCAGCAGCTTAGTTGGGACAGGGGGTTACAATGAGCAGTTCTTC,CASSLVGTGGYNEQFF
.,TRBJ2-7,.,TRBV11-2,TGTGCCAGCAGCTTAGGCCCAGGACTTGGGGAGCAGTACTTC,CASSLGPGLGEQYF
.,TRBJ2-7,TRBD1,TRBV5-1,TGCGCCAGCAGCTCGCAGACAGGGGCCCTCTACGAGCAGTACTTC,CASSSQTGALYEQYF
.,TRBJ1-2,TRBD1,TRBV4-3,TGCGCCAGCAGCCAAGAGTGGACAGGGGGGTTTGGCTACACCTTC,CASSQEWTGGFGYTF
once,TRBJ2-1,TRBD2,TRBV5-4,TGTGCCAGCAGCTATACGAGCGGGAATAGGTGGAATGAGCAGTTCTTC,CASSYTSGNRWNEQFF
.,TRBJ2-2,TRBD2,TRBV4-3,TGCGCCAGCAGCCACCAGCGGGATAGGTCGGGGGACGGGGAGCTGTTTTTT,CASSHQRDRSGDGELFF
.,TRBJ1-1,TRBD1,TRBV15,TGTGCCACCAGCGCGACAGGGGCTGAGACTGAAGCTTTCTTT,CATSATGAETEAFF
.,TRBJ2-5,TRBD1,TRBV9,TGTGCCAGCAGCATGGGACAGGGGCTTCAAGAGACCCAGTACTTC,CASSMGQGLQETQYF
.,TRBJ2-5,.,TRBV4-2,TGTGCCAGCAGCCCTAGCTTCCCGGAGGGCAGAGAGACCCAGTACTTC,CASSPSFPEGRETQYF
.,TRBJ2-7,.,TRBV7-2,TGTGCCAGCAGCCCAGGAAGGGATTATTCCTACGAGCAGTACTTC,CASSPGRDYSYEQYF
.,TRBJ1-1,.,TRBV18,TGTGCCAGCTCACCACTGGGATGGACTGAAGCTTTCTTT,CASSPLGWTEAFF
.,TRBJ2-3,TRBD2,TRBV6-2/TRBV6-3,TGTGCCAGCAGTTACTCACTAGCGGGAGAGTTACGCACAGATACGCAGTATTTT,CASSYSLAGELRTDTQYF
.,TRBJ2-3,TRBD2,TRBV27,TGTGCCAGCACTTATAGCGGGAGTCAGTTCACAGATACGCAGTATTTT,CASTYSGSQFTDTQYF
.,TRBJ2-5,.,TRBV7-9,TGTGCCAGCAGCTTAGTCGCGGGCGGGGAGACCCAGTACTTC,CASSLVAGGETQYF